These T cell receptor beta chains were read from a single sample in a study of sequential checkpoint blockade in melanoma. Here immunoSEQ multiplex PCR was the method, and the copy in TCRdb shows in-frame clones only, minus some. Here the sample spans fewer than 35,000 clones, around nine tenths being singletons. The sample was CD8+ T cells sorted from blood (inferred from file names), taken from a patient given nivolumab and ipilimumab in sequence. Receptors originate from a human donor with melanoma. Each CDR3 is given with its conserved first and last residue. Fields, in order: clone size, V gene, CDR3 length, D gene, J gene, CDR3 DNA, CDR3 protein. The D gene is left open where the match is weak. Rows may omit the clone size; those that give it use once, few, many or a size class.

clone size: NA
V gene: TRBV6-5
CDR3 length: 16
D gene: TRBD2
J gene: TRBJ2-7
CDR3 DNA: TGTGCCAGCAGTTACTCGCGCGGGAGGGCATCCTACGAGCAGTACTTC
CDR3 protein: CASSYSRGRASYEQYF

clone size: NA
V gene: TRBV6-5
CDR3 length: 15
D gene: NA
J gene: TRBJ2-1
CDR3 DNA: TGTGCCAGCAGTTCCAGGGGTCTATCCTACAATGAGCAGTTCTTC
CDR3 protein: CASSSRGLSYNEQFF

clone size: NA
V gene: TRBV7-9
CDR3 length: 15
D gene: NA
J gene: TRBJ1-1
CDR3 DNA: TGTGCCAGCAGCTTAGGTTCAGGGGTTTCATGGGAAGCTTTCTTT
CDR3 protein: CASSLGSGVSWEAFF

clone size: NA
V gene: TRBV6-4
CDR3 length: 15
D gene: NA
J gene: TRBJ2-1
CDR3 DNA: TGTGCCAGCAGTGAGACGGCGGACTCCTACAATGAGCAGTTCTTC
CDR3 protein: CASSETADSYNEQFF

clone size: NA
V gene: TRBV27
CDR3 length: 19
D gene: TRBD2
J gene: TRBJ2-5
CDR3 DNA: TGTGCCAGCTACCCTTGGGGGGCTAGCGGGAGGAGTGCGGAAGAGACCCAGTACTTC
CDR3 protein: CASYPWGASGRSAEETQYF

clone size: NA
V gene: TRBV29-1
CDR3 length: 13
D gene: NA
J gene: TRBJ1-2
CDR3 DNA: TGCAGCGTTCCGGACTCCAGGTTGGATGGCTACACCTTC
CDR3 protein: CSVPDSRLDGYTF

clone size: NA
V gene: TRBV4-3
CDR3 length: 12
D gene: NA
J gene: TRBJ2-7
CDR3 DNA: TGCGCCAGCAGCTTGGAGGACGGCGAGCAGTACTTC
CDR3 protein: CASSLEDGEQYF

clone size: NA
V gene: TRBV30
CDR3 length: 13
D gene: NA
J gene: TRBJ1-1
CDR3 DNA: TGTGCCTGGAGTAAGGGAGTGAACACTGAAGCTTTCTTT
CDR3 protein: CAWSKGVNTEAFF

clone size: NA
V gene: TRBV29-1
CDR3 length: 12
D gene: TRBD1
J gene: TRBJ1-2
CDR3 DNA: TGCAGCGTTGAGGGACAGCTACCTGGCTACACCTTC
CDR3 protein: CSVEGQLPGYTF

clone size: NA
V gene: TRBV6-5
CDR3 length: 14
D gene: TRBD2
J gene: TRBJ2-7
CDR3 DNA: TGTGCCAGCAGGGGTGGGACTAGACCCTACGAGCAGTACTTC
CDR3 protein: CASRGGTRPYEQYF

clone size: NA
V gene: TRBV19
CDR3 length: 15
D gene: TRBD1
J gene: TRBJ1-2
CDR3 DNA: TGTGCCAGTAGTTCCCGGGACAGGAAACTCTATGGCTACACCTTC
CDR3 protein: CASSSRDRKLYGYTF

clone size: NA
V gene: TRBV25-1
CDR3 length: 12
D gene: NA
J gene: TRBJ1-2
CDR3 DNA: TGTGCCAGCAGTGCGACAGCATATGGCTACACCTTC
CDR3 protein: CASSATAYGYTF

clone size: NA
V gene: TRBV2
CDR3 length: 15
D gene: TRBD2
J gene: TRBJ2-5
CDR3 DNA: TGTGCCAGCAGTGAATGGGACTATTCTGCGGAGACCCAGTACTTC
CDR3 protein: CASSEWDYSAETQYF

clone size: NA
V gene: TRBV7-9
CDR3 length: 15
D gene: TRBD1
J gene: TRBJ2-7
CDR3 DNA: TGTGCCAGCAGCTCTTGGCAGGGGGCGATCTACGAGCAGTACTTC
CDR3 protein: CASSSWQGAIYEQYF

clone size: NA
V gene: TRBV6-5
CDR3 length: 15
D gene: NA
J gene: TRBJ2-7
CDR3 DNA: TGTGCCAGCAGCCCACGGGGAGCTACAAGCTACGAGCAGTACTTC
CDR3 protein: CASSPRGATSYEQYF

clone size: NA
V gene: TRBV13
CDR3 length: 13
D gene: TRBD2
J gene: TRBJ2-1
CDR3 DNA: TGTGCCAGCGGCGGGAGCGACTCCAATGAGCAGTTCTTC
CDR3 protein: CASGGSDSNEQFF

clone size: NA
V gene: TRBV10-2
CDR3 length: 19
D gene: TRBD2
J gene: TRBJ2-7
CDR3 DNA: TGCGCCAGCAGTGAGTCCGCTCGGCTAGCGGGAGGGCCAACCTACGAGCAGTACTTC
CDR3 protein: CASSESARLAGGPTYEQYF

clone size: NA
V gene: TRBV5-8
CDR3 length: 13
D gene: NA
J gene: TRBJ2-1
CDR3 DNA: TGTGCCAGCAGCTTGGACAGCTACAATGAGCAGTTCTTC
CDR3 protein: CASSLDSYNEQFF

clone size: NA
V gene: TRBV28
CDR3 length: 14
D gene: NA
J gene: TRBJ2-1
CDR3 DNA: TGTGCCAGCAGTTTAACCGGGGGGCGCAATGAGCAGTTCTTC
CDR3 protein: CASSLTGGRNEQFF

clone size: NA
V gene: TRBV4-3
CDR3 length: 14
D gene: NA
J gene: TRBJ2-7
CDR3 DNA: TGCGCCAGCAGCCAAGATCTTGCGGTTTACGAGCAGTACTTC
CDR3 protein: CASSQDLAVYEQYF

clone size: NA
V gene: TRBV7-8
CDR3 length: 15
D gene: NA
J gene: TRBJ2-7
CDR3 DNA: TGTGCCAGCAGCGTTGACACCGGGACAACCTACGAGCAGTACTTC
CDR3 protein: CASSVDTGTTYEQYF

clone size: once
V gene: TRBV5-8
CDR3 length: 16
D gene: NA
J gene: TRBJ2-4
CDR3 DNA: TGTGCCAGCAGCTTCATAACACTGGGGCCCAAAAACATTCAGTACTTC
CDR3 protein: CASSFITLGPKNIQYF

clone size: once
V gene: TRBV29-1
CDR3 length: 12
D gene: NA
J gene: TRBJ1-1
CDR3 DNA: TGCAGCACCCGCGGGGCGAACACTGAAGCTTTCTTT
CDR3 protein: CSTRGANTEAFF

clone size: few
V gene: TRBV27
CDR3 length: 11
D gene: TRBD1
J gene: TRBJ2-7
CDR3 DNA: TGTGCCAGCAGGTCACAGGGGCAGCAGTACTTC
CDR3 protein: CASRSQGQQYF

clone size: few
V gene: TRBV6-5
CDR3 length: 16
D gene: TRBD1
J gene: TRBJ2-7
CDR3 DNA: TGTGCCAGCAGTTACTCCGGCACGACAGGGATGTACGAGCAGTACTTC
CDR3 protein: CASSYSGTTGMYEQYF

clone size: NA
V gene: TRBV4-3
CDR3 length: 15
D gene: TRBD2
J gene: TRBJ2-1
CDR3 DNA: TGCGCCAGCAGCCCCGGGACTAGCGGGACAAACGAGCAGTTCTTC
CDR3 protein: CASSPGTSGTNEQFF

clone size: NA
V gene: TRBV13
CDR3 length: 14
D gene: TRBD1
J gene: TRBJ1-4
CDR3 DNA: TGTGCCAGCAGCCTCAGGGGGCCTAATGAAAAACTGTTTTTT
CDR3 protein: CASSLRGPNEKLFF

clone size: NA
V gene: TRBV19
CDR3 length: 13
D gene: NA
J gene: TRBJ1-1
CDR3 DNA: TGTGCCAGTAGTATTTGGCCGAACACTGAAGCTTTCTTT
CDR3 protein: CASSIWPNTEAFF

clone size: NA
V gene: TRBV13
CDR3 length: 15
D gene: TRBD2
J gene: TRBJ2-1
CDR3 DNA: TGTGCCAGCAGCAGTGGGACTAGCGGATACAATGAGCAGTTCTTC
CDR3 protein: CASSSGTSGYNEQFF